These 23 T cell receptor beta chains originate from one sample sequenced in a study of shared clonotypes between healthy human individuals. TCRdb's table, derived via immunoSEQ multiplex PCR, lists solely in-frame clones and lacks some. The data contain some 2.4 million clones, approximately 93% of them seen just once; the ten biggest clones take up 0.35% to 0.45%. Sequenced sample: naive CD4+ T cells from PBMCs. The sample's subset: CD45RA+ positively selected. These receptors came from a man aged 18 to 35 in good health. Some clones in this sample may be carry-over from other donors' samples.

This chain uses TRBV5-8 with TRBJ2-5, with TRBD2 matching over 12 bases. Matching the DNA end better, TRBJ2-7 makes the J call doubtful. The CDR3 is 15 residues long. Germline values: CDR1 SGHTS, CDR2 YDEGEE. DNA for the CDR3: TGTGCCAGCAGCTTCATACGACTAGCGGGAGACGAGCAGTACTTC. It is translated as CASSFIRLAGDEQYF.

In DNA form, the CDR3 reads TGCGCCAGCAGCCAAGATTGGGATACCGGGGAGCTGTTTTTT. Protein: CASSQDWDTGELFF. The chain is built from TRBV4-3 and TRBJ2-2, with D uncertain. The ends were cut back, 0 bases at V and 5 bases at J, with 7 bases in the middle. The germline V gene has CDR1 LGHNA and CDR2 YSLEER. The CDR3 has 14 residues.

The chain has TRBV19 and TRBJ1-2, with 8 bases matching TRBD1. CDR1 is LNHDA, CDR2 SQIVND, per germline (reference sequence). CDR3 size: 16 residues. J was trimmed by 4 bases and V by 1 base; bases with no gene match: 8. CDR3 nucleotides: TGTGCCAGTAGTATAGGAGGACAGGGATTCACCTATGGCTACACCTTC. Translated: CASSIGGQGFTYGYTF.

This CDR3 is CAWSVLGRLSGANVLTF. The CDR3 nucleotides are TGTGCCTGGAGTGTACTCGGGAGACTCTCTGGGGCCAACGTCCTGACTTTC. V and J are TRBV30 and TRBJ2-6; tentative D call: TRBD2 (6 bases). The CDR3 consists of 17 residues. Germline V lookup: CDR1 GTSNPN, CDR2 SVGIG (reference sequence). Trimming took 0 bases from V and 0 from J, leaving 12 bases between them.

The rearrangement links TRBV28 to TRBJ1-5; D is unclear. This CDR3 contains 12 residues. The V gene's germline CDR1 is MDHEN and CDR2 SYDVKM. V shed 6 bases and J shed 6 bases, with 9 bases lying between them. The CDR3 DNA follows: TGTGCCAGCAGAGTGAGGAGTCAGCCCCAGCATTTT. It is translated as CASRVRSQPQHF. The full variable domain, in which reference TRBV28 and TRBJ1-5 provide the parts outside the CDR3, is DVKVTQSSRYLVKRTGEKVFLECVQDMDHENMFWYRQDPGLGLRLIYFSYDVKMKEKGDIPEGYSVSREKKERFSLILESASTNQTSMYLCASRVRSQPQHFGDGTRLSIL.

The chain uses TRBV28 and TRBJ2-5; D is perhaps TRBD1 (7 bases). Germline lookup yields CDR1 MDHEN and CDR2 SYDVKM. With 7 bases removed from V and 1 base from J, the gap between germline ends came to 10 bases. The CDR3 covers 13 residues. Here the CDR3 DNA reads TGTGCCAGCACCCAGGGGGGCCAAGAGACCCAGTACTTC. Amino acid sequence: CASTQGGQETQYF.

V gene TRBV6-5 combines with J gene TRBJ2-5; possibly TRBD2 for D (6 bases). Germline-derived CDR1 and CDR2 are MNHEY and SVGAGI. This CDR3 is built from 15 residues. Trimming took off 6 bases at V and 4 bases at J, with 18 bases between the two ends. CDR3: CASSSAGGRGETQYF. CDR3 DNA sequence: TGTGCCAGCAGCTCCGCTGGAGGGCGGGGAGAGACCCAGTACTTC.

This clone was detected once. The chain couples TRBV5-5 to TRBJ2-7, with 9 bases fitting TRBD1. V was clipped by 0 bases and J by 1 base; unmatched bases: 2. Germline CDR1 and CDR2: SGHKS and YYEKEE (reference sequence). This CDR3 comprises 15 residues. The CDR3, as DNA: TGTGCCAGCAGCTTGGACAGGGGGCCTTCCTACGAGCAGTACTTC. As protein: CASSLDRGPSYEQYF.

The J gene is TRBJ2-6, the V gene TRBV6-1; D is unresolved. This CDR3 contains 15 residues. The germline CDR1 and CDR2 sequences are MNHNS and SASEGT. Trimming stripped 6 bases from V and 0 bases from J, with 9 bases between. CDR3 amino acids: CASSLLSSGANVLTF. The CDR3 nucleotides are TGTGCCAGCAGCCTACTCAGCTCTGGGGCCAACGTCCTGACTTTC.

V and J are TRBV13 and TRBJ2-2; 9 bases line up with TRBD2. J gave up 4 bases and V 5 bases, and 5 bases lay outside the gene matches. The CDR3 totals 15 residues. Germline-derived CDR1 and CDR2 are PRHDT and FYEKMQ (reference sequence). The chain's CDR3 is CASSTLAGPTGELFF. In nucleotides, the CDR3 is TGTGCCAGCAGCACCCTAGCGGGACCCACCGGGGAGCTGTTTTTT.

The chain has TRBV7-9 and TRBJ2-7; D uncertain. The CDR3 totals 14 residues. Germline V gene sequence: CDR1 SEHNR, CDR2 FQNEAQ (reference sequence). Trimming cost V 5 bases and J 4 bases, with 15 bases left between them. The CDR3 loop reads CASSPDTNRYEQYF. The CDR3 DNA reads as TGTGCCAGCAGCCCCGACACCAATAGGTACGAGCAGTACTTC.

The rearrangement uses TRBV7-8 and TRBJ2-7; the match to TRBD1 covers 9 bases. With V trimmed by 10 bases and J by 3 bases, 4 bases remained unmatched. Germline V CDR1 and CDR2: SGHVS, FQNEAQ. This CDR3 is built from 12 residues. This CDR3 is CATRDRVYEQYF. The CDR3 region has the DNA TGTGCCACCCGGGACAGGGTCTACGAGCAGTACTTC. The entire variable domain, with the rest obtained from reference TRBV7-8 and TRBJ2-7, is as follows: GAGVSQSPRYKVAKRGQDVALRCDPISGHVSLFWYQQALGQGPEFLTYFQNEAQLDKSGLPSDRFFAERPEGSVSTLKIQRTQQEDSAVYLCATRDRVYEQYFGPGTRLTVT.

The CDR3 DNA reads TGTGCCAGCACCCTCCGGGAGGCCCCCGGGGAGCTGTTTTTT. It specifies CASTLREAPGELFF. The chain carries TRBV28 and TRBJ2-2; TRBD2 aligns across 7 bases. CDR1 MDHEN and CDR2 SYDVKM come from the germline V gene. The CDR3 has 14 residues. Losses at the gene ends were 7 bases for V and 6 bases for J; bases not matched to a gene: 8.

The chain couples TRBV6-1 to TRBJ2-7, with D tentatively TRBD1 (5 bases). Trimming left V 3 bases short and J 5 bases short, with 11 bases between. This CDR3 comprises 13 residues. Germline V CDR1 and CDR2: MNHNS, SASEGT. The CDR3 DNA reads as TGTGCCAGCAGTGATCCCTTCAGGGACGAGCAGTACTTC. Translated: CASSDPFRDEQYF.

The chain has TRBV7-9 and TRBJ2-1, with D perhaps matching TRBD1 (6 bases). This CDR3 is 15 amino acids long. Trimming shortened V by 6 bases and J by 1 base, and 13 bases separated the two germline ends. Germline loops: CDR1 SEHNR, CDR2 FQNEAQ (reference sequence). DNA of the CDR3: TGTGCCAGCAGTTTCAGGGGTGGGTCCTACAATGAGCAGTTCTTC. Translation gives CASSFRGGSYNEQFF.

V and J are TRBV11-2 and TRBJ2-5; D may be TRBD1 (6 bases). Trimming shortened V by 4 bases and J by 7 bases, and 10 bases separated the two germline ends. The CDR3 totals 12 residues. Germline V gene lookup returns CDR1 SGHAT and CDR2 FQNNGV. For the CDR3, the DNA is TGTGCCAGCAGCTCAGGGGCCGGGACCCAGTACTTC. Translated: CASSSGAGTQYF.

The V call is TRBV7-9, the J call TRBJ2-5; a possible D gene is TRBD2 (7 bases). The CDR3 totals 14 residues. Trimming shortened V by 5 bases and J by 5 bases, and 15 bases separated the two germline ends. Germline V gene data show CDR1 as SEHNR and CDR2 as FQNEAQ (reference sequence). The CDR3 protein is CASSPGGARETQYF. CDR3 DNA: TGTGCCAGCAGCCCGGGGGGCGCAAGGGAGACCCAGTACTTC.

The CDR3 DNA reads TGTGCCAGCAGTAAGGACAGAGACGGCGTGGTCAAAAAGTTGGATACGCAGTATTTT. Translation: CASSKDRDGVVKKLDTQYF. This chain uses TRBV27 with TRBJ2-3, with D possibly being TRBD1 (6 bases). CDR3 size: 19 residues. V lost 5 bases to trimming and J lost 6 bases, with 30 bases between them. The germline gives CDR1 MNHEY, CDR2 SMNVEV (reference sequence).

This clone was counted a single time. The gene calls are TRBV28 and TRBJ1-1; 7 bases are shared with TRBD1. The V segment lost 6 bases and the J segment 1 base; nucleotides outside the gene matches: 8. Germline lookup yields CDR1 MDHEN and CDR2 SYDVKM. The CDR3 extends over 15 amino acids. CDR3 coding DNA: TGTGCCAGCAGCTATACAGGGGCCACGAACACTGAAGCTTTCTTT. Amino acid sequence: CASSYTGATNTEAFF.

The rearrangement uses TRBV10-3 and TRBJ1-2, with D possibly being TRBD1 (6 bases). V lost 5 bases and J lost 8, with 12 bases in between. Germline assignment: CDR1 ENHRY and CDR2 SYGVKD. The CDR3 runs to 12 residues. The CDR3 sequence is CAISSGDGGYTF. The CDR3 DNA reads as TGTGCCATCAGTTCAGGGGATGGCGGCTACACCTTC.

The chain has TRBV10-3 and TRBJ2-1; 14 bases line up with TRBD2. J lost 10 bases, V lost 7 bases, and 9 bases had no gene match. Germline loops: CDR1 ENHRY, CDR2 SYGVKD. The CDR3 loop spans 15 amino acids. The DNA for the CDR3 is TGTGCCATCACCCAGACTAGCGGGAGGGCCGGCGAGCAGTTCTTC. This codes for CAITQTSGRAGEQFF.

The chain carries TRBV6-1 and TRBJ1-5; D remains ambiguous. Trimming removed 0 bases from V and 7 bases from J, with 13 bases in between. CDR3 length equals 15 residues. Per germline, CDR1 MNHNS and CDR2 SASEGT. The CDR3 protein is CASSEAGWNRQPQHF. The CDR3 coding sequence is TGTGCCAGCAGTGAAGCGGGGTGGAACCGGCAGCCCCAGCATTTT.

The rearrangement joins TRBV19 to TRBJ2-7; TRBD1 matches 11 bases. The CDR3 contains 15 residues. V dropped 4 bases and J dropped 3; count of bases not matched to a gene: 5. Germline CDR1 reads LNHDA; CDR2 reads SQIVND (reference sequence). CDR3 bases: TGTGCCAGTAGTACCCAGGACAGGGGGCACTACGAGCAGTACTTC. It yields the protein CASSTQDRGHYEQYF. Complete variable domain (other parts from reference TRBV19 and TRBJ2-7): DGGITQSPKYLFRKEGQNVTLSCEQNLNHDAMYWYRQDPGQGLRLIYYSQIVNDFQKGDIAEGYSVSREKKESFPLTVTSAQKNPTAFYLCASSTQDRGHYEQYFGPGTRLTVT.